One sample yielded the 20 T cell receptor beta chains listed below, sequenced in a study of blood T cell repertoires in COVID-19 (dated by TCRdb to about 2020). The receptor library was made with the immunoSEQ multiplex PCR assay. TCRdb limited this immuneACCESS table to in-frame rearrangements with V and J called. A share of clones is missing; checked studies link under half to unresolved V genes, and the rest is unexplained. The sample yields 100,000 to 150,000 clones; 55% to 75% were counted once. In total, the top ten clones hold approximately 2% of the sample. The sequenced sample was peripheral blood. The receptor source for this set is a woman aged 70 to 79 with acute or convalescent COVID-19.

The chain uses TRBV5-8 and TRBJ1-1; 7 bases map to TRBD1. Germline V gives CDR1 SGHTS, CDR2 YDEGEE. The V gene end was trimmed by 4 bases and the J gene end by 5 bases; junction bases not matched to a gene: 11. The CDR3 is 15 amino acids. The CDR3 sequence is CASSLRTGLYTEAFF. In nucleotides, the CDR3 is TGTGCCAGCAGCCTCCGGACAGGTCTTTATACTGAAGCTTTCTTT.

The chain uses TRBV28 and TRBJ2-3; maybe TRBD2 (5 bases). The CDR3 runs to 15 residues. Germline V gene sequence: CDR1 MDHEN, CDR2 SYDVKM. With 4 bases removed from V and 3 bases from J, the gap between germline ends came to 14 bases. CDR3 nucleotides: TGTGCCAGCAGTTCCAGAGGAGGTGGGACAGATACGCAGTATTTT. This translates into CASSSRGGGTDTQYF.

In this sample, this clone turned up a few times. This chain joins TRBV15 and TRBJ2-2; D is perhaps TRBD1 (6 bases). Germline CDR1 reads LNHNV; CDR2 reads YYDKDF (reference sequence). CDR3 size: 14 residues. Deletions cut 1 base from V and 6 bases from J, with 9 bases between. The CDR3 loop reads CATSRAGAAGELFF. The CDR3 nucleotides are TGTGCCACCAGCAGAGCAGGGGCTGCCGGGGAGCTGTTTTTT.

This clone was seen only a few times. CDR3 in amino acids: CASSFNSGTIYF. In nucleotides, the CDR3 is TGTGCCAGCAGTTTCAATTCAGGAACCATATATTTT. The chain recombines TRBV12-3 or TRBV12-4 with TRBJ1-3; no clear D. V was clipped by 3 bases and J by 10 bases, with 10 bases between them. The CDR3 sequence is 12 residues long.

The V and J genes are TRBV5-5 and TRBJ2-7, with 10 bases lining up with TRBD1. This CDR3 has 15 residues. Germline V gene data show CDR1 as SGHKS and CDR2 as YYEKEE (reference sequence). V lost 0 bases and J lost 2; bases outside the gene matches: 2. CDR3 nucleotide sequence: TGTGCCAGCAGCTTGGGACAGGGGGCTGCCTACGAGCAGTACTTC. Amino acid sequence: CASSLGQGAAYEQYF.

This clone was detected a few times. V is TRBV10-2 and J is TRBJ2-2, with 7 bases matching TRBD1. The CDR3 sequence is 14 residues long. Germline values: CDR1 WSHSY, CDR2 SAAADI. With V trimmed by 10 bases and J by 3 bases, 8 bases remained unmatched. The CDR3 is CATRTGADTGELFF. DNA for the CDR3: TGCGCCACACGTACAGGGGCCGACACCGGGGAGCTGTTTTTT.

The chain links TRBV3-1 (or the pseudogene TRBV3-2) to TRBJ1-1, with D possibly matching TRBD1 (5 bases). With 4 bases removed from V and 1 base from J, the gap between germline ends came to 10 bases. CDR1 is LGHDT and CDR2 is YNNKEL in the germline V gene (reference sequence). The CDR3 has 14 residues. Written as DNA, the CDR3 is TGTGCCAGCAGCCGATTTACAGGGAACACTGAAGCTTTCTTT. It translates to CASSRFTGNTEAFF.

The J gene is TRBJ1-4, the V gene TRBV4-3, with D possibly matching TRBD1 (6 bases). The CDR3 consists of 16 residues. Germline loops: CDR1 LGHNA, CDR2 YSLEER. V was clipped by 0 bases and J by 4 bases, with 12 bases between them. The CDR3 here is CASSQDSQGSNEKLFF. The CDR3 nucleotides are TGCGCCAGCAGCCAAGATTCCCAGGGGAGTAATGAAAAACTGTTTTTT.

V is TRBV24-1 and J is TRBJ1-2, with a possible D match to TRBD1 (6 bases). V shed 7 bases and J shed 7 bases, with 27 bases lying between them. From germline, CDR1 is KGHDR and CDR2 SFDVKD. The CDR3 has 17 amino acids. As DNA, the CDR3 is TGTGCCACCAGAACGGAAACAGCAGGGGCCACCCCTTGTGGCTACACCTTC. Translation: CATRTETAGATPCGYTF.

The chain has TRBV2 and TRBJ1-1; D might be TRBD1 (6 bases). Germline CDR1 SNHLY, CDR2 FYNNEI. Trimming pared 6 bases from V and 3 bases from J, leaving 20 bases between. The CDR3 length is 16 residues. CDR3 in DNA: TGTGCCAGCAGCAGATCTGGACAGAGGGGCGACACTGAAGCTTTCTTT. This translates into CASSRSGQRGDTEAFF.

This clone occurred once. The CDR3 DNA reads TGTGCCAGCTCACGAAGCGGGGGGAACAACGAGCAGTACTTC. It codes for CASSRSGGNNEQYF. The chain uses TRBV18 and TRBJ2-7, with 9 bases matching TRBD2. CDR1 is KGHSH, CDR2 LQKENI, per germline. V lost 4 bases and J lost 5; bases outside the gene matches: 6. The CDR3 consists of 14 residues.

The table lists this clone with a count of one. The V gene is TRBV4-3, the J gene TRBJ1-1; D unresolved. V lost 0 bases and J lost 0, with 11 bases in between. Germline CDR1 is LGHNA and CDR2 is YSLEER. The CDR3 totals 16 residues. The CDR3 bases are TGCGCCAGCAGCCAAGATCATCAGATCTTGAACACTGAAGCTTTCTTT. The encoded protein is CASSQDHQILNTEAFF.

This chain joins TRBV2 and TRBJ2-3; no reliable D call. The CDR3 contains 14 residues. Germline V gene lookup returns CDR1 SNHLY and CDR2 FYNNEI. Trimming removed 3 bases at V and 1 base at J, with 8 bases between. The CDR3 loop is CASSDGSRTDTQYF. Written as DNA, the CDR3 is TGTGCCAGCAGTGATGGCAGTCGCACAGATACGCAGTATTTT.

This rearrangement joins TRBV6-5 to TRBJ1-6, with D perhaps matching TRBD1 (6 bases). This CDR3 is 14 amino acids long. Germline CDR1 reads MNHEY; CDR2 reads SVGAGI. Deletions cut 6 bases from V and 9 bases from J, with 15 bases between. CDR3 region: CASSWTEKGSPLHF. The CDR3 DNA is TGTGCCAGCAGCTGGACAGAAAAGGGTTCACCCCTCCACTTT.

The chain's CDR3 is CASSSGYWAEKLFF. The CDR3 region has the DNA TGTGCCAGCAGCTCTGGCTACTGGGCTGAAAAACTGTTTTTT. The V call is TRBV27, the J call TRBJ1-4; D unresolved. In germline, CDR1 is MNHEY, CDR2 SMNVEV (reference sequence). The CDR3 sequence is 14 residues long. V was clipped by 6 bases and J by 7 bases, with 15 bases between them. The full variable domain, with the rest looked up from reference TRBV27 and TRBJ1-4, is EAQVTQNPRYLITVTGKKLTVTCSQNMNHEYMSWYRQDPGLGLRQIYYSMNVEVTDKGDVPEGYKVSRKEKRNFPLILESPSPNQTSLYFCASSSGYWAEKLFFGSGTQLSVL.

This clone appeared a few times. This chain links TRBV4-3 with TRBJ1-1; TRBD1 matches at 7 bases. Germline lookup yields CDR1 LGHNA and CDR2 YSLEER. This CDR3 is 15 amino acids long. The J segment lost 10 bases and the V segment lost 0 bases, leaving 11 bases of the junction unmatched. The CDR3 coding sequence is TGCGCCAGCAGCCAAGATTCCTACAGGGGCGGACTAGCTTTCTTT. This sequence encodes CASSQDSYRGGLAFF.

V is TRBV11-2 and J is TRBJ2-3; TRBD2 matches 10 bases. V lost 0 bases to trimming and J lost 4 bases; unmatched junction nucleotides: 1. The CDR3 is made up of 15 amino acids. Germline lookup yields CDR1 SGHAT and CDR2 FQNNGV. Written as DNA, the CDR3 is TGTGCCAGCAGCTTAGAGGGACTAGCGCCAGATACGCAGTATTTT. Encoded protein: CASSLEGLAPDTQYF.

This chain uses TRBV11-2 with TRBJ2-7, with 11 bases lining up with TRBD1. The length of the CDR3 is 16 residues. The germline V gene encodes CDR1 SGHAT and CDR2 FQNNGV. V shed 2 bases and J 3 bases; nucleotides not matched to a gene: 6. The CDR3 region is CASSLKADRGHYEQYF. In DNA form, the CDR3 reads TGTGCCAGCAGCTTAAAGGCGGACAGGGGGCACTACGAGCAGTACTTC.

The gene calls are TRBV6-5 and TRBJ1-6, with D tentatively TRBD1 (6 bases). This CDR3 contains 15 residues. V lost 4 bases, J lost 5 bases, and 12 bases lay in between. CDR1 MNHEY and CDR2 SVGAGI come from the germline V gene. CDR3 sequence (DNA): TGTGCCAGCAGTTCGGGACACCTAAATAATTCACCCCTCCACTTT. Its translation: CASSSGHLNNSPLHF.

CDR3 in DNA: TGCGCCAGCAGTGAGTCGAGCGGGAGGGCCGGTGAGCAGTTCTTC. Residues: CASSESSGRAGEQFF. V usage is TRBV10-2 and J usage is TRBJ2-1; TRBD2 aligns across 10 bases. The CDR3 covers 15 residues. V lost 0 bases and J lost 9; bases outside the gene matches: 5. The germline CDR1 and CDR2 sequences are WSHSY and SAAADI.